What follows describes a single TCR beta chain. Its matching antigen is unknown. This may be a read error: a much more frequent sequence differs by one nucleotide. This sample was taken from a study of tumor and adjacent non-tumor tissue in lung cancer. Study-level background: On average, productive TCRbeta reads reached about 4 million per sample. Study-wide results and limits: Patients with more diverse tumor TCRs had worse survival. Normal lung showed higher cumulative top 100 clone frequency than tumor.

This CDR3 is 15 amino acids long. Looked up from germline, CDR1 is MDHEN and CDR2 is SYDVKM. A modified ARM-PCR protocol with three rounds of nested PCR amplified TCRbeta. TCRdb re-called the multiplex PCR reads through MiXCR, storing one row per CDR3 protein. The sample comprises approximately 79,000 distinct CDR3 sequences, around 77% of which are singletons, and under 9.5% rests with the top ten. This sample's RNA came from whole unsorted tissue. Donors were chemotherapy-naive, newly diagnosed lung cancer surgical patients in China, August–late 2014. Input material: lung tumor tissue. The chain joins TRBV28 to TRBJ2-2, with TRBD1 matching over 7 bases. The sequence was collected from a woman aged 40 to 50 with non-small cell lung cancer. CDR3 in DNA: TGTGCCAGCAGTCGACAGGGACATAGCACCGTGGAGCTGTTTTTT. Residues: CASSRQGHSTVELFF.